Below, 8 T cell receptor beta chains from the same sample are listed, as sequenced in a study of cytomegalovirus exposure and HLA in healthy donors. The PCR made use of 60 Vbeta and 13 Jbeta primers. The data were produced by immunoSEQ multiplex PCR, yet TCRdb's version contains in-frame clones alone and is incomplete. The sample contains 55,000 to 75,000 clones, about 77% of which appear only once. Sequenced input: PBMCs. The receptors originated from a young man in good health and CMV-seropositive.

The chain couples TRBV7-9 to TRBJ1-2, with D possibly being TRBD1 (6 bases). This CDR3 comprises 14 residues. The germline gives CDR1 SEHNR, CDR2 FQNEAQ (reference sequence). The V gene lost 0 bases and the J gene lost 7 bases, with 12 bases spanning the gap. The CDR3 reads CASSLATTGCGYTF. For the CDR3, the DNA is TGTGCCAGCAGCTTAGCTACAACAGGGTGTGGCTACACCTTC. Using reference TRBV7-9 and TRBJ1-2 for the parts outside the CDR3, the full variable domain is DTGVSQNPRHKITKRGQNVTFRCDPISEHNRLYWYRQTLGQGPEFLTYFQNEAQLEKSRLLSDRFSAERPKGSFSTLEIQRTEQGDSAMYLCASSLATTGCGYTFGSGTRLTVV.

The chain couples TRBV10-3 to TRBJ1-4; 9 bases map to TRBD1. V shed 10 bases, J shed 10 bases, and the junction held 16 bases outside the gene matches. Germline V gene data show CDR1 as ENHRY and CDR2 as SYGVKD. The CDR3 has 15 residues. CDR3 in DNA: TGTGCCACCCGAGGTACAGGGGGCGATACACGAAAACTGTTTTTT. This sequence encodes CATRGTGGDTRKLFF.

The rearrangement joins TRBV5-1 to TRBJ1-3; D might be TRBD1 (6 bases). V was clipped by 0 bases and J by 0 bases, with 10 bases between them. The CDR3 extends over 16 amino acids. Germline lookup yields CDR1 SGHRS and CDR2 YFSETQ. The CDR3 region is CASSLGQGTSGNTIYF. The DNA for the CDR3 is TGCGCCAGCAGCTTGGGGCAGGGGACCTCTGGAAACACCATATATTTT.

V gene TRBV27 combines with J gene TRBJ2-7; D is undetermined. CDR1 MNHEY and CDR2 SMNVEV come from the germline V gene (reference sequence). Deletions cut 5 bases from V and 6 bases from J, with 11 bases between. The CDR3 runs 12 residues. CDR3 nucleotides: TGTGCCAGCAGTGCCAAGACGGGCGAGCAGTACTTC. This encodes CASSAKTGEQYF.

The rearrangement uses TRBV5-4 and TRBJ1-1; 12 nucleotides agree with TRBD1. This CDR3 has 15 residues. Germline loops: CDR1 SGHNT, CDR2 YYREEE (reference sequence). J lost 6 bases, V lost 3 bases, and 6 bases had no gene match. As DNA, the CDR3 is TGTGCCAGCAGCTCAACCGGGACAGGGGGCCCTGAAGCTTTCTTT. This gives the protein CASSSTGTGGPEAFF.

This chain joins TRBV4-3 and TRBJ2-3; tentative D call: TRBD1 (5 bases). V lost 1 base and J 0 bases, leaving 8 bases between the germline ends. CDR1 and CDR2 (germline): LGHNA, YSLEER. The CDR3 sequence is 15 residues long. The CDR3 coding sequence is TGCGCCAGCAGCCAAGCAGGGCGGAGCACAGATACGCAGTATTTT. Protein sequence: CASSQAGRSTDTQYF.

V is TRBV7-8 and J is TRBJ1-1; the D gene is possibly TRBD1 (6 bases). From germline, CDR1 is SGHVS and CDR2 FQNEAQ. The CDR3 is 19 amino acids. V shed 0 bases and J shed 2 bases, with 22 bases lying between them. The CDR3 loop is CASSLAARGVSRRNTEAFF. The CDR3 DNA is TGTGCCAGCAGCTTAGCGGCCAGGGGAGTAAGCCGACGAAACACTGAAGCTTTCTTT.

The chain couples TRBV30 to TRBJ2-2, with 10 bases matching TRBD1. J was trimmed by 6 bases and V by 0 bases; bases with no gene match: 10. CDR1 GTSNPN and CDR2 SVGIG come from the germline V gene (reference sequence). The CDR3 contains 17 residues. The CDR3 loop reads CAWSVDRGLKIAGELFF. The CDR3 DNA reads as TGTGCCTGGAGTGTAGACAGGGGGCTTAAAATTGCCGGGGAGCTGTTTTTT.